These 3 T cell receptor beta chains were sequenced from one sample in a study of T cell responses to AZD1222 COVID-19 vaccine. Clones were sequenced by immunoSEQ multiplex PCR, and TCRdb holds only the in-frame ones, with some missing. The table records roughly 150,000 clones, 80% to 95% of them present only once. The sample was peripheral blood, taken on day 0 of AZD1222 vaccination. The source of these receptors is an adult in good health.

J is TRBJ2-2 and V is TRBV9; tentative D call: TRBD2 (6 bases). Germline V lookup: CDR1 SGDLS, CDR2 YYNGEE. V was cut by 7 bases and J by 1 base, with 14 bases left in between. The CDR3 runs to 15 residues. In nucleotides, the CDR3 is TGTGCCAGCGGGGTCGGGGGAAAGAACACCGGGGAGCTGTTTTTT. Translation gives CASGVGGKNTGELFF.

The CDR3 region is CASSPAGLYNEQFF. The DNA for the CDR3 is TGTGCCAGCAGCCCCGCGGGCCTCTACAATGAGCAGTTCTTC. The chain is built from TRBV7-2 and TRBJ2-1, with D possibly TRBD2 on 5 matching bases. The germline V and J ends were trimmed by 5 bases and 3 bases, with 11 bases remaining between them. Germline loops: CDR1 SGHTA, CDR2 FQGNSA. The CDR3 is made up of 14 amino acids.

CDR3 sequence reads: CSASGVGGKFNEQYF. In nucleotides, the CDR3 is TGCAGTGCTAGTGGGGTAGGGGGGAAATTTAACGAGCAGTACTTC. The rearrangement links TRBV20-1 to TRBJ2-7; D tentatively fits TRBD1 or TRBD2 (6 bases each). Germline loops: CDR1 DFQATT, CDR2 SNEGSKA (reference sequence). The CDR3 totals 15 residues. V lost 3 bases, J lost 5 bases, and 20 bases lay in between.